The source of this TCR beta chain is a study of blood T cell repertoires in COVID-19. Turning to the study itself: Researchers got acute and convalescent COVID-19 samples from the United States, Italy and Spain. T cells, B-cell-depleted T cells, or PBMCs supplied cDNA or gDNA.

The authors' processing: Nucleated cell number was recorded as an estimate derived from reference gene primer amplification. Sequenced by immunoSEQ multiplex PCR; TCRdb stores in-frame clones only, minus some. V, J and clone size derive from that table, while D and trimming were established from the DNA sequence. The sample records under 250,000 clones, 82% being singletons. The CDR3 sequence is 16 residues long. Germline V gene lookup returns CDR1 SQVTM and CDR2 ANQGSEA. The chain recombines TRBV29-1 with TRBJ1-3, with 9 bases lining up with TRBD1. What was sequenced was peripheral blood. This TCR was recovered from a woman in her sixties or seventies with acute or convalescent COVID-19. The CDR3 reads CSRNRGRVSSGNTIYF. The DNA for the CDR3 is TGCAGTAGGAACAGGGGGCGGGTGAGCTCTGGAAACACCATATATTTT.